Listed below are T cell receptor beta chains from one sample, sequenced in a study of beta chain features in type 1 diabetes. This table comes from immunoSEQ multiplex PCR, and its TCRdb copy is limited to in-frame clones, with some not included. The data hold approximately 360,000 clones, with roughly 12% observed a single time. Sequencing input: naive CD4+ T cells from blood. All receptors derive from a woman younger than 30 with type 1 diabetes. Each CDR3 is given with its conserved first and last residue. Fields, in order: V gene, J gene, D gene, clone size, CDR3 protein, CDR3 DNA. D genes are given only for firm matches. Rows give clone size only sometimes, using once, few, many, or a class for an expanded clone.

v_call: TRBV4-1
j_call: TRBJ2-3
d_call: NA
clone_size: NA
cdr3_aa: CASSQETATDTQYF
cdr3_nt: TGCGCCAGCAGCCAAGAGACAGCCACAGATACGCAGTATTTT

v_call: TRBV30
j_call: TRBJ1-2
d_call: NA
clone_size: NA
cdr3_aa: CASEQGPRTGGYTF
cdr3_nt: TGTGCCAGCGAACAGGGTCCAAGGACGGGAGGCTACACCTTC

v_call: TRBV19
j_call: TRBJ2-1
d_call: NA
clone_size: NA
cdr3_aa: CASSITSSGEQFF
cdr3_nt: TGTGCCAGTAGTATCACTAGCTCCGGTGAGCAGTTCTTC

v_call: TRBV4-3
j_call: TRBJ1-2
d_call: TRBD1
clone_size: NA
cdr3_aa: CASSQDLRGYGYTF
cdr3_nt: TGCGCCAGCAGCCAAGACCTCAGGGGGTATGGCTACACCTTC

v_call: TRBV29-1
j_call: TRBJ1-5
d_call: TRBD1
clone_size: few
cdr3_aa: CSVGDRDQPQHF
cdr3_nt: TGCAGCGTTGGGGACAGAGATCAGCCCCAGCATTTT

v_call: TRBV19
j_call: TRBJ2-7
d_call: NA
clone_size: NA
cdr3_aa: CASSGSVYEQYF
cdr3_nt: TGTGCCAGTTCAGGGTCCGTTTACGAGCAGTACTTC

v_call: TRBV28
j_call: TRBJ2-3
d_call: NA
clone_size: few
cdr3_aa: CASYRVSDTQYF
cdr3_nt: TGTGCCAGCTACCGGGTTTCGGATACGCAGTATTTT

v_call: TRBV4-3
j_call: TRBJ1-5
d_call: NA
clone_size: few
cdr3_aa: CASSQDLSGSNQPQHF
cdr3_nt: TGCGCCAGCAGCCAAGATCTGTCAGGGAGCAATCAGCCCCAGCATTTT

v_call: TRBV29-1
j_call: TRBJ2-4
d_call: TRBD2
clone_size: NA
cdr3_aa: CSVAGPGGGIQYF
cdr3_nt: TGCAGCGTCGCGGGGCCGGGGGGAGGCATTCAGTACTTC

v_call: TRBV28
j_call: TRBJ2-5
d_call: NA
clone_size: few
cdr3_aa: CASSQGGVETQYF
cdr3_nt: TGTGCCAGCTCACAGGGTGGGGTAGAGACCCAGTACTTC

v_call: TRBV15
j_call: TRBJ2-7
d_call: NA
clone_size: few
cdr3_aa: CATSKQAADEQYF
cdr3_nt: TGTGCCACCAGCAAACAGGCAGCCGACGAGCAGTACTTC

v_call: TRBV7-2
j_call: TRBJ1-1
d_call: TRBD1
clone_size: NA
cdr3_aa: CASSPGDRGAFF
cdr3_nt: TGTGCCAGCAGCCCCGGGGACAGGGGAGCTTTCTTT

v_call: TRBV11-3
j_call: TRBJ2-5
d_call: NA
clone_size: few
cdr3_aa: CASSFSGAETQYF
cdr3_nt: TGTGCCAGCAGCTTTTCAGGGGCAGAGACCCAGTACTTC

v_call: TRBV18
j_call: TRBJ1-2
d_call: NA
clone_size: NA
cdr3_aa: CASSTPGNGYTF
cdr3_nt: TGTGCCAGCTCAACCCCCGGTAATGGCTACACCTTC

v_call: TRBV5-1
j_call: TRBJ1-3
d_call: NA
clone_size: NA
cdr3_aa: CASSSGVSGNTIYF
cdr3_nt: TGCGCCAGCAGTTCGGGAGTCTCTGGAAACACCATATATTTT

v_call: TRBV2
j_call: TRBJ1-5
d_call: TRBD1
clone_size: NA
cdr3_aa: CASSLPAGQRYSNQPQHF
cdr3_nt: TGTGCCAGCAGCCTCCCCGCGGGACAGCGATATAGCAATCAGCCCCAGCATTTT

v_call: TRBV9
j_call: TRBJ2-7
d_call: TRBD1
clone_size: few
cdr3_aa: CASSVGGQDYEQYF
cdr3_nt: TGTGCCAGCAGCGTAGGAGGACAGGACTACGAGCAGTACTTC

v_call: TRBV4-1
j_call: TRBJ1-2
d_call: TRBD1
clone_size: NA
cdr3_aa: CASSQPVRGRNGYTF
cdr3_nt: TGCGCCAGCAGCCAACCGGTAAGGGGGCGGAATGGCTACACCTTC

v_call: TRBV29-1
j_call: TRBJ1-1
d_call: TRBD1
clone_size: NA
cdr3_aa: CSVTPGQGNTEAFF
cdr3_nt: TGCAGCGTTACACCGGGACAGGGGAACACTGAAGCTTTCTTT

v_call: TRBV7-3
j_call: TRBJ2-3
d_call: NA
clone_size: NA
cdr3_aa: CASSSTPAGTQYF
cdr3_nt: TGTGCCAGCAGTAGCACCCCCGCCGGTACGCAGTATTTT

v_call: TRBV18
j_call: TRBJ1-2
d_call: NA
clone_size: NA
cdr3_aa: CASSPSHRGEYGYTF
cdr3_nt: TGTGCCAGCTCACCGTCCCACCGGGGGGAGTATGGCTACACCTTC

v_call: TRBV28
j_call: TRBJ2-6
d_call: TRBD1
clone_size: few
cdr3_aa: CASSRTGRHRGANVLTF
cdr3_nt: TGTGCCAGCAGCCGGACAGGGCGCCATCGGGGGGCCAACGTCCTGACTTTC

v_call: TRBV28
j_call: TRBJ2-3
d_call: NA
clone_size: NA
cdr3_aa: CATEGTDTQYF
cdr3_nt: TGTGCCACCGAGGGAACAGATACGCAGTATTTT

v_call: TRBV5-1
j_call: TRBJ2-3
d_call: TRBD2
clone_size: NA
cdr3_aa: CASSKRLAGEMHDTQYF
cdr3_nt: TGCGCCAGCAGCAAACGACTAGCGGGGGAGATGCACGATACGCAGTATTTT

v_call: TRBV4-1
j_call: TRBJ2-5
d_call: NA
clone_size: few
cdr3_aa: CASSPIGLHKETQYF
cdr3_nt: TGCGCCAGCAGCCCCATTGGACTACATAAAGAGACCCAGTACTTC

v_call: TRBV5-1
j_call: TRBJ1-5
d_call: NA
clone_size: few
cdr3_aa: CASSLERHSNQPQHF
cdr3_nt: TGCGCCAGCAGCTTGGAACGACATAGCAATCAGCCCCAGCATTTT

v_call: TRBV28
j_call: TRBJ2-7
d_call: NA
clone_size: NA
cdr3_aa: CASAGRTLIEQYF
cdr3_nt: TGTGCCAGCGCAGGAAGGACACTTATCGAGCAGTACTTC

v_call: TRBV30
j_call: TRBJ1-5
d_call: NA
clone_size: few
cdr3_aa: CAWSDRGVLNQPQHF
cdr3_nt: TGTGCCTGGAGTGATCGGGGGGTCTTGAATCAGCCCCAGCATTTT

v_call: TRBV7-2
j_call: TRBJ2-1
d_call: NA
clone_size: few
cdr3_aa: CASSTYRAYNEQFF
cdr3_nt: TGTGCCAGCAGCACATACAGGGCTTACAATGAGCAGTTCTTC